This passage covers 29 T cell receptor beta chains from one sample sequenced in a study of PD-L1 blockade in urothelial cancer. Time point reported: peripheral blood 6 weeks after treatment start. TCRdb keeps only in-frame clones here, not all; method: immunoSEQ multiplex PCR. Of fewer than 85,000 clones listed, around nine tenths are singletons. The sample was PBMCs, taken around atezolizumab (anti-PD-L1) treatment. The receptor source for this set is a man in his 60s with urothelial cancer.

J is TRBJ2-5 and V is TRBV9, with TRBD2 matching over 9 bases. J lost 2 bases, V lost 4 bases, and 6 bases had no gene match. CDR3 length equals 15 residues. Germline V lookup: CDR1 SGDLS, CDR2 YYNGEE. As DNA, the CDR3 is TGTGCCAGCAGCCGCGGGGGGGGGTATCAAGAGACCCAGTACTTC. Its protein product is CASSRGGGYQETQYF.

This sequence joins TRBV4-1 and TRBJ1-4; possible D gene TRBD1, 6 bases. This CDR3 comprises 18 residues. The germline V and J ends were trimmed by 0 bases and 1 base, with 15 bases remaining between them. Germline V lookup: CDR1 MGHRA, CDR2 YSYEKL. The CDR3 region is CASSQEGGHRVTNEKLFF. As DNA, the CDR3 is TGCGCCAGCAGCCAAGAAGGGGGACACCGGGTAACTAATGAAAAACTGTTTTTT.

This sequence joins TRBV10-1 and TRBJ2-7; 9 nucleotides align to TRBD1. CDR3 length: 15 residues. Per germline, CDR1 WNHNN and CDR2 SYGVQD (reference sequence). V lost 0 bases to trimming and J lost 2 bases; unmatched junction nucleotides: 2. The CDR3 is CASSESGTGPYEQYF. In DNA, the CDR3 is TGCGCCAGCAGTGAGTCAGGGACAGGGCCCTACGAGCAGTACTTC.

The chain is built from TRBV27 and TRBJ1-2; tentatively, D is TRBD1 (5 bases). Germline CDR1 reads MNHEY; CDR2 reads SMNVEV (reference sequence). V shed 3 bases and J shed 8 bases, with 19 bases lying between them. The CDR3 runs to 15 residues. CDR3 sequence (DNA): TGTGCCAGCAGTTTTGGGTTAAGGGGTTCGGGCGGCTACACCTTC. Translation gives CASSFGLRGSGGYTF.

The V call is TRBV12-5, the J call TRBJ1-1; D unresolved. CDR1 is LGHNT and CDR2 is FRNRAP in the germline V gene. The CDR3 runs 13 residues. The V and J ends lost 1 base and 3 bases respectively, with 6 bases between them. In nucleotides, the CDR3 is TGTGCTAGTGGTTTGGAAAGCTACACTGAAGCTTTCTTT. It codes for CASGLESYTEAFF.

The chain combines TRBV5-6 with TRBJ2-1, with TRBD1 matching over 7 bases. Germline V gene data show CDR1 as SGHDT and CDR2 as YYEEEE. The CDR3 has 14 residues. J gave up 7 bases and V 6 bases, and 10 bases lay outside the gene matches. CDR3 in DNA: TGTGCCAGCACTCCCGGGACAGCTCGGAATGAGCAGTTCTTC. This sequence encodes CASTPGTARNEQFF.

V is TRBV29-1 and J is TRBJ2-1, with 7 bases matching TRBD1. With V trimmed by 5 bases and J by 4 bases, 8 bases remained unmatched. Per germline, CDR1 SQVTM and CDR2 ANQGSEA. CDR3 length equals 14 residues. Here the CDR3 reads CSVSKTGRYNEQFF. As DNA, the CDR3 is TGCAGCGTTTCGAAGACAGGGCGGTACAATGAGCAGTTCTTC.

The chain is built from TRBV11-3 and TRBJ2-1, with 12 bases aligning to TRBD2. Germline V gene data show CDR1 as SGHNT and CDR2 as YENEEA. CDR3 size: 16 residues. Germline trimming cut 5 bases from V and 5 bases from J; bases unmatched to any gene: 7. CDR3 amino acids: CASSPRTSGVHNEQFF. CDR3 DNA: TGTGCCAGCAGCCCGAGGACTAGCGGGGTACACAATGAGCAGTTCTTC.

The CDR3 region has the DNA TGTGCCAGCAGTCAGAGGGACAATGAGCAGTTCTTC. Translating it yields CASSQRDNEQFF. The rearrangement links TRBV28 to TRBJ2-1; possible D gene TRBD2, 5 bases. V lost 5 bases and J 5 bases, leaving 7 bases between the germline ends. The CDR3 consists of 12 residues. The germline CDR1 and CDR2 sequences are MDHEN and SYDVKM. Drawing the rest from reference TRBV28 and TRBJ2-1, the complete variable domain is DVKVTQSSRYLVKRTGEKVFLECVQDMDHENMFWYRQDPGLGLRLIYFSYDVKMKEKGDIPEGYSVSREKKERFSLILESASTNQTSMYLCASSQRDNEQFFGPGTRLTVL.

J is TRBJ2-2 and V is TRBV4-2; 8 positions agree with TRBD2. Germline assignment: CDR1 LGHNA and CDR2 YNFKEQ. V shed 4 bases, J shed 7 bases, and the junction held 17 bases outside the gene matches. The CDR3 sequence is 18 residues long. The CDR3: CASSLLTTSGQTIGELFF. DNA of the CDR3: TGTGCCAGCAGCCTTTTGACAACTAGCGGACAGACAATCGGGGAGCTGTTTTTT.

This clone appeared once. V is TRBV4-1 and J is TRBJ1-2; D perhaps matches TRBD1 (5 bases). The CDR3 is made up of 14 amino acids. Trimming shortened V by 0 bases and J by 7 bases, and 12 bases separated the two germline ends. Looked up from germline, CDR1 is MGHRA and CDR2 is YSYEKL. The CDR3 reads CASSQEVGLRGYTF. The DNA for the CDR3 is TGCGCCAGCAGCCAAGAAGTGGGGCTGCGTGGCTACACCTTC.

The rearrangement joins TRBV11-2 to TRBJ2-1; 9 bases line up with TRBD2. J lost 4 bases, V lost 4 bases, and 2 bases had no gene match. There are 14 residues in the CDR3. Germline V gene sequence: CDR1 SGHAT, CDR2 FQNNGV. The CDR3 DNA reads TGTGCCAGCAGCTCCCTAGCGGGATACAATGAGCAGTTCTTC. It yields the protein CASSSLAGYNEQFF.

The J gene is TRBJ2-7, the V gene TRBV11-2, with a possible D match to TRBD2 (6 bases). There are 15 residues in the CDR3. Germline loops: CDR1 SGHAT, CDR2 FQNNGV. V was cut by 4 bases and J by 0 bases, with 13 bases left in between. The CDR3: CASSSGGDSSYEQYF. The CDR3 coding sequence is TGTGCCAGCAGCTCGGGTGGGGACTCCTCCTACGAGCAGTACTTC.

The chain joins TRBV9 to TRBJ1-1; TRBD1 might be the D (5 bases). This CDR3 is built from 13 residues. Germline CDR1 is SGDLS and CDR2 is YYNGEE. The germline V and J ends were trimmed by 0 bases and 3 bases, with 6 bases remaining between them. This CDR3 reads CASSVAGDTEAFF. The DNA of the CDR3 is TGTGCCAGCAGCGTAGCGGGGGACACTGAAGCTTTCTTT.

The chain carries TRBV6-1 and TRBJ2-7, with 9 positions matching TRBD2. V shed 4 bases, J shed 0 bases, and the junction held 1 base outside the gene matches. From germline, CDR1 is MNHNS and CDR2 SASEGT. The CDR3 is 14 residues long. CDR3 residues: CASSVSGGSYEQYF. CDR3 DNA: TGTGCCAGCAGTGTTAGCGGGGGCTCCTACGAGCAGTACTTC.

The rearrangement joins TRBV7-2 to TRBJ2-3, with 8 bases identical to TRBD2. Germline V gene data show CDR1 as SGHTA and CDR2 as FQGNSA. V gave up 2 bases and J gave up 0 bases; unmatched junction bases: 1. The CDR3 consists of 15 residues. The CDR3 sequence: CASSLRTSSTDTQYF. CDR3 coding DNA: TGTGCCAGCAGCTTACGGACTAGCAGCACAGATACGCAGTATTTT. The full variable domain, in which reference TRBV7-2 and TRBJ2-3 provide the parts outside the CDR3, is GAGVSQSPSNKVTEKGKDVELRCDPISGHTALYWYRQSLGQGLEFLIYFQGNSAPDKSGLPSDRFSAERTGGSVSTLTIQRTQQEDSAVYLCASSLRTSSTDTQYFGPGTRLTVL.

The chain uses TRBV5-4 and TRBJ2-1; D is possibly TRBD2 (6 bases). Germline CDR1 and CDR2: SGHNT and YYREEE (reference sequence). This CDR3 spans 15 amino acids. V was cut by 2 bases and J by 3 bases, with 12 bases left in between. The CDR3 sequence is CASSFDGSIYNEQFF. CDR3 nucleotide sequence: TGTGCCAGCAGCTTTGACGGGAGCATCTACAATGAGCAGTTCTTC.

The table lists this clone with a count of one. The V and J genes are TRBV7-3 and TRBJ2-1, with 7 bases fitting TRBD2. V trimming: 1 base; J trimming: 7 bases; junction bases outside the gene matches: 4. Germline lookup yields CDR1 SGHTA and CDR2 FQGTGA. This CDR3 is built from 14 residues. The CDR3 DNA reads TGTGCCAGCAGCTTAAGCCAGCGGGGTAATGAGCAGTTCTTC. This encodes CASSLSQRGNEQFF.

The chain links TRBV7-9 to TRBJ1-4, with a tentative D call TRBD1 (5 bases). V was clipped by 4 bases and J by 3 bases, with 15 bases between them. This CDR3 spans 16 amino acids. Germline loops: CDR1 SEHNR, CDR2 FQNEAQ (reference sequence). The CDR3 nucleotides read TGTGCCAGCAGCTCATTCCTGTGGGGGGCTAATGAAAAACTGTTTTTT. As protein: CASSSFLWGANEKLFF.

The V call is TRBV11-2, the J call TRBJ2-3, with D possibly TRBD2 on 6 matching bases. This CDR3 has 16 residues. Germline values: CDR1 SGHAT, CDR2 FQNNGV. V lost 1 base and J 4 bases, leaving 15 bases between the germline ends. CDR3 bases: TGTGCCAGCAGCTTAGTGTGGTCGGCTAGCGCAGATACGCAGTATTTT. This gives the protein CASSLVWSASADTQYF.

The chain joins TRBV6-5 to TRBJ2-7, with 9 bases aligning to TRBD1. The V segment lost 7 bases and the J segment 4 bases; nucleotides outside the gene matches: 8. Germline V gene data show CDR1 as MNHEY and CDR2 as SVGAGI. The CDR3 is 14 residues long. CDR3 region: CASKGQGWLYEQYF. CDR3 nucleotides: TGTGCCAGCAAAGGACAGGGGTGGTTATACGAGCAGTACTTC.

The V gene is TRBV27, the J gene TRBJ2-4, with 8 bases fitting TRBD2. The CDR3 runs 14 residues. Germline V gene data show CDR1 as MNHEY and CDR2 as SMNVEV (reference sequence). Germline trimming cut 3 bases from V and 6 bases from J; bases unmatched to any gene: 4. The CDR3 loop is CASSFRAGGNIQYF. CDR3 in DNA: TGTGCCAGCAGTTTCCGGGCGGGAGGAAACATTCAGTACTTC.

The chain has TRBV25-1 and TRBJ1-4; no firm D call. V lost 4 bases to trimming and J lost 8 bases, with 8 bases between them. This CDR3 spans 12 amino acids. The germline CDR1 and CDR2 sequences are MGHDK and SYGVNS. CDR3 bases: TGTGCCAGCAGTGGGGCACTCGAAAAACTGTTTTTT. Residues: CASSGALEKLFF. The full variable domain, its missing parts supplied by reference TRBV25-1 and TRBJ1-4, is EADIYQTPRYLVIGTGKKITLECSQTMGHDKMYWYQQDPGMELHLIHYSYGVNSTEKGDLSSESTVSRIRTEHFPLTLESARPSHTSQYLCASSGALEKLFFGSGTQLSVL.

The sample holds one count of this clone. The CDR3 sequence: CASSEEGLAAETQYF. CDR3 DNA sequence: TGTGCCAGCAGTGAAGAGGGACTAGCGGCAGAGACCCAGTACTTC. The chain combines TRBV2 with TRBJ2-5, with 11 bases fitting TRBD2. Per germline, CDR1 SNHLY and CDR2 FYNNEI. Unmatched junction bases numbered 2, after V lost 1 base and J lost 4 bases. There are 15 residues in the CDR3.

The chain joins TRBV2 to TRBJ2-7; weak D call: TRBD1 (6 bases). V was shortened by 7 bases and J by 3 bases, with 13 bases between the two germline ends. CDR3 size: 13 residues. Germline-derived CDR1 and CDR2 are SNHLY and FYNNEI. The CDR3 bases are TGTGCCAGCACAGGGGCCCTCCTCTACGAGCAGTACTTC. Protein: CASTGALLYEQYF.

The rearrangement joins TRBV19 to TRBJ2-1; D possibly corresponds to TRBD1 (5 bases). V was clipped by 7 bases and J by 4 bases, with 17 bases between them. The germline V gene encodes CDR1 LNHDA and CDR2 SQIVND (reference sequence). The CDR3 has 15 amino acids. The CDR3 here is CASTYAWGRYNEQFF. The CDR3 DNA sequence: TGTGCCAGTACCTACGCCTGGGGCCGTTACAATGAGCAGTTCTTC.

The V and J genes are TRBV6-5 and TRBJ1-2; D possibly corresponds to TRBD1 (5 bases). This CDR3 contains 13 residues. CDR1 MNHEY and CDR2 SVGAGI come from the germline V gene. With 6 bases removed from V and 7 bases from J, the gap between germline ends came to 15 bases. For the CDR3, the DNA is TGTGCCAGCAGGGACCAGGGATCTCGTGGCTACACCTTC. Protein sequence: CASRDQGSRGYTF.

The V call is TRBV7-6, the J call TRBJ2-5; 9 bases fit TRBD1. This CDR3 comprises 15 residues. J gave up 4 bases and V 5 bases, and 8 bases lay outside the gene matches. Germline values: CDR1 SGHVS, CDR2 FNYEAQ. The CDR3, as DNA: TGTGCCAGCAGCCCCCGACTGGGACAGGGAGAGACCCAGTACTTC. As protein: CASSPRLGQGETQYF.

The chain combines TRBV6-5 with TRBJ1-6, with D possibly being TRBD1 (5 bases). This CDR3 is 15 amino acids long. In germline, CDR1 is MNHEY, CDR2 SVGAGI. Trimming took off 0 bases at V and 10 bases at J, with 13 bases between the two ends. The CDR3 here is CASSYSPGNGSPLHF. The CDR3 DNA is TGTGCCAGCAGTTACTCGCCAGGGAACGGCTCACCCCTCCACTTT.